The following is a T cell receptor (beta chain) sequence with its context. What it recognizes is unknown. This CDR3 has 14 amino acids. The germline CDR1 and CDR2 sequences are MNHEY and SMNVEV (reference sequence). Trimming at V came to 0 bases and at J to 5 bases, leaving 3 bases not matched to a gene. These data originate in a study of PD-1 blockade in classical Hodgkin lymphoma. On the study more broadly: Nivolumab dosing for patients was 3 mg/kg, administered intravenously every 2 weeks.

Time point reported: cycle 4 day 1 (C4D1), after five to seven weeks of nivolumab. Each patient experienced a relapse that followed autologous stem cell transplantation, and brentuximab vedotin exposure varied. Relapsed/refractory classical Hodgkin lymphoma patients had complete, partial or progressive responses. TCRdb's table, derived via immunoSEQ multiplex PCR, lists solely in-frame clones and lacks some. Found here are about 96,000 clones, about 93% of them singletons; the top ten hold under 2%. Study-level points and caveats: Patients with an early start, nivolumab under 1 year after ASCT, were excluded.

V is TRBV27 and J is TRBJ2-7; 8 nucleotides match TRBD1. The sequence was obtained from a human donor with classical Hodgkin lymphoma. The source was peripheral blood mononuclear cells (PBMCs), collected before the fourth cycle of nivolumab. CDR3: CASSLSRGLDEQYF. CDR3 nucleotides: TGTGCCAGCAGTTTATCCAGGGGGCTCGACGAGCAGTACTTC.